These 32 T cell receptor beta chains came from one sample sequenced in a study of cytomegalovirus exposure and HLA in healthy donors. Primers included in the PCR were 60 Vbeta and 13 Jbeta primers. TCRdb's copy holds only in-frame clones and misses some; the assay was immunoSEQ multiplex PCR. Among under 150,000 clones listed, approximately 80% were seen once. What was sequenced was PBMCs. These receptors came from a woman between 35 and 50 years old in good health and CMV-seropositive.

This chain uses TRBV4-2 with TRBJ2-1; 8 nucleotides line up with TRBD2. V trimming: 5 bases; J trimming: 3 bases; junction bases outside the gene matches: 6. The V gene's germline CDR1 is LGHNA and CDR2 YNFKEQ. CDR3 size: 15 residues. CDR3 nucleotides: TGTGCCAGCAGCGCTGAAGGGACTAGCTACAATGAGCAGTTCTTC. It yields the protein CASSAEGTSYNEQFF.

This chain uses TRBV7-9 with TRBJ1-1; D possibly corresponds to TRBD1 (5 bases). The CDR3 loop spans 14 amino acids. Trimming cost V 5 bases and J 4 bases, with 14 bases left between them. Germline CDR1 and CDR2: SEHNR and FQNEAQ (reference sequence). DNA for the CDR3: TGTGCCAGCAGCCCACAGGTAGTGTTCACTGAAGCTTTCTTT. Amino acid sequence: CASSPQVVFTEAFF.

The chain combines TRBV7-2 with TRBJ2-3; 7 bases align to TRBD1. Per the germline V gene, CDR1 is SGHTA and CDR2 is FQGNSA. This CDR3 has 14 amino acids. J was trimmed by 4 bases and V by 3 bases; bases with no gene match: 4. CDR3: CASSLRGPADTQYF. CDR3 DNA: TGTGCCAGCAGCTTGAGGGGGCCGGCAGATACGCAGTATTTT.

This chain links TRBV19 with TRBJ2-7, with a tentative D call TRBD2 (5 bases). Trimming removed 4 bases from V and 2 bases from J, with 15 bases in between. There are 15 residues in the CDR3. Germline CDR1 reads LNHDA; CDR2 reads SQIVND (reference sequence). CDR3 in amino acids: CASSNPAVTTYEQYF. The CDR3 bases are TGTGCCAGTAGTAACCCAGCGGTGACGACCTACGAGCAGTACTTC.

This clone was picked up one time. This chain links TRBV5-1 with TRBJ2-7, with 7 bases aligning to TRBD1. The CDR3 consists of 14 residues. CDR1 SGHRS and CDR2 YFSETQ come from the germline V gene. The J segment lost 3 bases and the V segment lost 4 bases, leaving 7 bases of the junction unmatched. The DNA of the CDR3 is TGCGCCAGCAGCAGGGGACAGTCTAGCTACGAGCAGTACTTC. It encodes CASSRGQSSYEQYF.

The V call is TRBV6-5, the J call TRBJ1-6, with 8 bases matching TRBD1. Losses at the gene ends were 5 bases for V and 7 bases for J; bases not matched to a gene: 4. Looked up from germline, CDR1 is MNHEY and CDR2 is SVGAGI. This CDR3 has 14 residues. The CDR3 protein is CASSRTGLNSPLHF. The CDR3 DNA reads as TGTGCCAGCAGTCGGACAGGGTTAAATTCACCCCTCCACTTT.

This clone showed up just once. The V gene is TRBV5-1, the J gene TRBJ2-1; the match to TRBD2 covers 14 bases. CDR1 is SGHRS and CDR2 is YFSETQ in the germline V gene. CDR3 size: 16 residues. Trimming cost V 0 bases and J 6 bases; bases outside gene matches: 2. The CDR3 reads CASSLAGTSGSNEQFF. For the CDR3, the DNA is TGCGCCAGCAGCTTGGCCGGGACTAGCGGGAGCAATGAGCAGTTCTTC.

Concerning this clone itself: One end of the junction does not line up with germline, which may come from a read error. The V and J genes are TRBV7-9 and TRBJ1-3; no clear D gene. This CDR3 contains 17 residues. Looked up from germline, CDR1 is SEHNR and CDR2 is FQNEAQ (reference sequence). The CDR3 DNA reads TGTTCCAGCAGCTCCCACCCCGGACTTCCCTCTGGAAACACCATATATTTT. Amino acid sequence: CSSSSHPGLPSGNTIYF.

The chain links TRBV6-4 to TRBJ1-6; 9 positions match TRBD1. The germline V gene encodes CDR1 MRHNA and CDR2 SNTAGT. The J segment lost 5 bases and the V segment lost 5 bases, leaving 4 bases of the junction unmatched. This CDR3 has 15 residues. DNA of the CDR3: TGTGCCAGCAGTATACAGGGGGCTGATAATTCACCCCTCCACTTT. Translated, it gives CASSIQGADNSPLHF.

The V gene is TRBV27, the J gene TRBJ1-6, with unresolved D. CDR3 length: 16 residues. Germline loops: CDR1 MNHEY, CDR2 SMNVEV (reference sequence). Deletions cut 4 bases from V and 0 bases from J, with 10 bases between. The DNA for the CDR3 is TGTGCCAGCAGTTACGTTGGCATCTCCTATAATTCACCCCTCCACTTT. Translating gives CASSYVGISYNSPLHF.

This rearrangement joins TRBV7-8 to TRBJ2-7; D is ambiguous. Trimming shortened V by 2 bases and J by 10 bases, and 12 bases separated the two germline ends. From germline, CDR1 is SGHVS and CDR2 FQNEAQ. CDR3 length: 12 residues. The CDR3 reads CASSLTPPVQYF. The CDR3 DNA sequence: TGTGCCAGCAGCTTAACCCCTCCGGTTCAGTACTTC.

The rearrangement uses TRBV6-1 and TRBJ2-2; D call uncertain. The germline gives CDR1 MNHNS, CDR2 SASEGT. This CDR3 has 14 residues. The germline V and J ends were trimmed by 1 base and 4 bases, with 7 bases remaining between them. Here the CDR3 DNA reads TGTGCCAGCAGTGAAGGACATACCACCGGGGAGCTGTTTTTT. It encodes CASSEGHTTGELFF.

The chain combines TRBV30 with TRBJ2-7; D is possibly TRBD2 (6 bases). Trimming removed 3 bases from V and 2 bases from J, with 11 bases in between. The CDR3 runs 13 residues. The germline V gene has CDR1 GTSNPN and CDR2 SVGIG (reference sequence). As DNA, the CDR3 is TGTGCCTGGAGCTTCGGGAGCGCCTACGAGCAGTACTTC. It yields the protein CAWSFGSAYEQYF.

This clone was seen repeatedly, ten times or more. This chain joins TRBV5-6 and TRBJ2-2; 13 bases agree with TRBD2. The CDR3 totals 16 residues. Germline loops: CDR1 SGHDT, CDR2 YYEEEE. J lost 8 bases, V lost 4 bases, and 8 bases had no gene match. CDR3 sequence (DNA): TGTGCCAGCAGCGCTGGGACTAGCGGGATTTTTGGGGAGCTGTTTTTT. The encoded protein is CASSAGTSGIFGELFF.

In nucleotides, the CDR3 is TGTGCCAGCAGCTTTGGGACAGGGGAGGAGGGCTACACCTTC. It is translated as CASSFGTGEEGYTF. The chain couples TRBV7-9 to TRBJ1-2; 10 bases are shared with TRBD1. J was trimmed by 8 bases and V by 3 bases; bases with no gene match: 6. CDR1 is SEHNR and CDR2 is FQNEAQ in the germline V gene (reference sequence). This CDR3 is 14 amino acids long.

V and J are TRBV6-1 and TRBJ2-7; 8 bases are shared with TRBD2. The germline gives CDR1 MNHNS, CDR2 SASEGT. The trim removed 3 bases at V and 7 bases at J, leaving 8 bases unmatched. There are 14 residues in the CDR3. CDR3 DNA: TGTGCCAGCAGTGAGAGGACTAGCTGGGCGGAGCAGTACTTC. Amino acid sequence: CASSERTSWAEQYF.

The gene calls are TRBV7-6 and TRBJ2-2; 8 bases match TRBD1. The CDR3 is 16 residues long. The junction had 7 bases not matched to a gene; V was cut back by 2 bases and J by 5 bases. CDR1 is SGHVS and CDR2 is FNYEAQ in the germline V gene. The CDR3 region has the DNA TGTGCCAGCAGCTTACGGCAGGGGGCAGGAACCGGGGAGCTGTTTTTT. Translating gives CASSLRQGAGTGELFF. Complete variable domain (other parts from reference TRBV7-6 and TRBJ2-2): GAGVSQSPRYKVTKRGQDVALRCDPISGHVSLYWYRQALGQGPEFLTYFNYEAQQDKSGLPNDRFSAERPEGSISTLTIQRTEQRDSAMYRCASSLRQGAGTGELFFGEGSRLTVL.

V usage is TRBV6-4 and J usage is TRBJ2-3; D unresolved. V gave up 4 bases and J gave up 0 bases, with 5 bases separating them. The CDR3 is made up of 13 amino acids. Germline V gene sequence: CDR1 MRHNA, CDR2 SNTAGT. The CDR3 loop is CASSVSSTDTQYF. The CDR3, as DNA: TGTGCCAGCAGTGTATCTAGCACAGATACGCAGTATTTT.

This clone showed up just once. The rearrangement uses TRBV7-8 and TRBJ1-1; tentative D call: TRBD1 (6 bases). Trimming took off 3 bases at V and 8 bases at J, with 16 bases between the two ends. Germline loops: CDR1 SGHVS, CDR2 FQNEAQ. The CDR3 length is 14 residues. CDR3 protein: CASSFLSRQAEAFF. As DNA, the CDR3 is TGTGCCAGCAGCTTCCTGAGCCGACAGGCGGAAGCTTTCTTT.

The CDR3 sequence is CASSPRGGGAYEQYF. For the CDR3, the DNA is TGTGCCAGCAGCCCTCGAGGAGGGGGCGCCTACGAGCAGTACTTC. The V call is TRBV7-2, the J call TRBJ2-7, with D perhaps TRBD1 (7 bases). The germline V gene has CDR1 SGHTA and CDR2 FQGNSA. Trimming stripped 5 bases from V and 2 bases from J, with 16 bases between. The CDR3 is made up of 15 amino acids. Full variable domain (outside the CDR3, taken from reference TRBV7-2 and TRBJ2-7): GAGVSQSPSNKVTEKGKDVELRCDPISGHTALYWYRQSLGQGLEFLIYFQGNSAPDKSGLPSDRFSAERTGGSVSTLTIQRTQQEDSAVYLCASSPRGGGAYEQYFGPGTRLTVT.

This clone was observed a few times. J is TRBJ1-2 and V is TRBV5-4; 10 nucleotides match TRBD1. The germline V gene encodes CDR1 SGHNT and CDR2 YYREEE (reference sequence). CDR3 length equals 14 residues. Unmatched junction bases numbered 7, after V lost 4 bases and J lost 7 bases. The CDR3 nucleotides are TGTGCCAGCAGCAGCTACCGGGACAGGGGTGGCTACACCTTC. Its protein product is CASSSYRDRGGYTF.

The chain joins TRBV5-6 to TRBJ2-7; D unclear. With 0 bases removed from V and 0 bases from J, the gap between germline ends came to 13 bases. This CDR3 has 16 amino acids. Germline CDR1 is SGHDT and CDR2 is YYEEEE. CDR3: CASSLALGSRSYEQYF. CDR3 nucleotide sequence: TGTGCCAGCAGCTTGGCCCTTGGCTCCCGCTCCTACGAGCAGTACTTC.

The chain couples TRBV27 to TRBJ1-6; D gene ambiguous. Trimming left V 8 bases short and J 10 bases short, with 21 bases between. Germline V gene lookup returns CDR1 MNHEY and CDR2 SMNVEV (reference sequence). CDR3 length equals 15 residues. CDR3 coding DNA: TGTGCCAGCCTACGTTTGGCGGGGAGGAACTCACCCCTCCACTTT. Its translation: CASLRLAGRNSPLHF.

V gene TRBV29-1 combines with J gene TRBJ2-1, with a possible D match to TRBD2 (6 bases). The CDR3 is 14 residues long. Deletions cut 4 bases from V and 7 bases from J, with 17 bases between. From germline, CDR1 is SQVTM and CDR2 ANQGSEA. The CDR3 sequence is CSVAGSEGPNEQFF. For the CDR3, the DNA is TGCAGCGTTGCTGGGTCGGAGGGCCCAAATGAGCAGTTCTTC.

In this sample, this clone turned up once. The CDR3: CASSFSGDNQPQHF. For the CDR3, the DNA is TGCGCCAGCAGCTTCTCAGGGGATAATCAGCCCCAGCATTTT. J is TRBJ1-5 and V is TRBV5-1, with a tentative D call TRBD1 (6 bases). V was pared by 2 bases and J by 4 bases, with 10 bases between. The CDR3 has 14 amino acids. Germline V gives CDR1 SGHRS, CDR2 YFSETQ.

This clone appeared a few times. The CDR3 DNA reads as TGTGCCAGCAGGGGACTAGCGTACGAGCAGTACTTC. Its protein product is CASRGLAYEQYF. The V call is TRBV6-1, the J call TRBJ2-7; 10 nucleotides line up with TRBD2. Looked up from germline, CDR1 is MNHNS and CDR2 is SASEGT. With V trimmed by 6 bases and J by 4 bases, 0 bases remained unmatched. The CDR3 totals 12 residues.

The V call is TRBV7-9, the J call TRBJ1-2; 9 positions agree with TRBD1. Germline lookup yields CDR1 SEHNR and CDR2 FQNEAQ (reference sequence). The CDR3 is made up of 15 amino acids. Trimming at V came to 4 bases and at J to 1 base, leaving 4 bases not matched to a gene. The CDR3 sequence: CASSSGDRDNYGYTF. The CDR3 coding sequence is TGTGCCAGCAGCTCCGGGGACAGGGATAACTATGGCTACACCTTC.

The chain combines TRBV6-6 with TRBJ1-1, with 8 bases matching TRBD1. The trim removed 2 bases at V and 4 bases at J, leaving 3 bases unmatched. The CDR3 runs 14 residues. Germline V gives CDR1 MNHNY, CDR2 SVGAGI (reference sequence). For the CDR3, the DNA is TGTGCCAGCAGTTACCCTGGACAGGGCACTGAAGCTTTCTTT. Translated, it gives CASSYPGQGTEAFF.

This clone was counted only a few times. This chain connects TRBV4-1 to TRBJ2-2, with D possibly being TRBD2 (6 bases). V lost 1 base to trimming and J lost 5 bases, with 14 bases between them. CDR3 size: 16 residues. The germline V gene has CDR1 MGHRA and CDR2 YSYEKL. CDR3 coding DNA: TGCGCCAGCAGCCAAGTTTACGGGAGCGGAACCGGGGAGCTGTTTTTT. Translated: CASSQVYGSGTGELFF.

The CDR3, as DNA: TGTGCTACTCGACTAGCGGGAGGGAATGAGCAGTTCTTC. Translating gives CATRLAGGNEQFF. The rearrangement links TRBV6-5 to TRBJ2-1, with TRBD2 matching over 14 bases. Germline lookup yields CDR1 MNHEY and CDR2 SVGAGI. This CDR3 has 13 amino acids.

The CDR3 DNA reads as TGTGCCAGCAGCTTAGGGGTAGCGGGAGGATTGGGGATGAAGACCCAGTACTTC. Translating gives CASSLGVAGGLGMKTQYF. V and J are TRBV11-2 and TRBJ2-5; 10 bases line up with TRBD2. This CDR3 contains 18 residues. Germline V gene lookup returns CDR1 SGHAT and CDR2 FQNNGV. With 1 base clipped from V and 6 bases from J, the junction kept 14 bases outside the gene matches. Full variable domain (outside the CDR3, taken from reference TRBV11-2 and TRBJ2-5): EAGVAQSPRYKIIEKRQSVAFWCNPISGHATLYWYQQILGQGPKLLIQFQNNGVVDDSQLPKDRFSAERLKGVDSTLKIQPAKLEDSAVYLCASSLGVAGGLGMKTQYFGPGTRLLVL.

The gene calls are TRBV27 and TRBJ2-7; the D gene is possibly TRBD2 (6 bases). CDR1 MNHEY and CDR2 SMNVEV come from the germline V gene (reference sequence). The ends were cut back, 4 bases at V and 0 bases at J, with 10 bases in the middle. The CDR3 contains 14 residues. This chain's CDR3 is CASSYSGSSYEQYF. The CDR3 DNA follows: TGTGCCAGCAGTTATTCCGGGAGCTCCTACGAGCAGTACTTC.